This TCR beta chain originates from a study of T cell responses to AZD1222 COVID-19 vaccine. Study-level points and caveats: In the spike-specific TCR repertoire, nearly half reportedly target unmutated variant regions. The study found vaccine-associated CD4 TCRs spanning spike, dominant at 160-218 and 743-854. Baseline seropositivity characterized only 5 or 6 AZD1222 recipients.

CDR1 and CDR2 (germline): SGHDN, FVKESK. The CDR3 is 16 amino acids. The ends were cut back, 1 base at V and 2 bases at J, with 13 bases in the middle. The repertoire was sequenced with immunoSEQ multiplex PCR; TCRdb's copy has only in-frame clones and lacks some. Found here are 100,000 or so clones, about nine tenths of them singletons; the top ten hold 1% to 1.5%. About this clone itself: Antigen unknown.

The source was peripheral blood, collected on day 0 of AZD1222 vaccination. This chain uses TRBV14 with TRBJ2-3; either TRBD1 or TRBD2 may supply D (5 bases each). This TCR was recovered from an adult in good health. In nucleotides, the CDR3 is TGTGCCAGCAGCCAAGTAGAGGGGATTTACACAGATACGCAGTATTTT. It translates to CASSQVEGIYTDTQYF. Full variable domain (outside the CDR3, taken from reference TRBV14 and TRBJ2-3): EAGVTQFPSHSVIEKGQTVTLRCDPISGHDNLYWYRRVMGKEIKFLLHFVKESKQDESGMPNNRFLAERTGGTYSTLKVQPAELEDSGVYFCASSQVEGIYTDTQYFGPGTRLTVL.